This TCR beta chain was captured by sequencing in a study of regulatory T cells in long-lasting Graves disease (dated by TCRdb to the early 2020s). Background on the whole study: Antithyroid drugs had been taken for less than 3 months by newly diagnosed Graves' disease patients. Peripheral blood TCR sequencing and RNA sequencing compared persistent Graves' disease patients with newly diagnosed Graves' disease patients. The study was conducted in China and was registered as a clinical trial. A total of around 35 samples underwent TCR sequencing, from about 13 patients with persistent Graves' disease and approximately 20 patients with newly diagnosed Graves' disease.

This clonotype was seen at least ten times. The antigen it recognizes is unknown. Base-call qualities are not available, and no considerably larger clone is one nucleotide away. The meaning of the sample's time point label: newly diagnosed GD, antithyroid drugs for less than 3 months. RNA was extracted from PBMCs in TRIzol for both TCR sequencing and RNA sequencing. The diagnosis of Graves' disease was made according to American Thyroid Association guidelines. Recruitment of patients was carried out at an endocrinology department in Xi'an, China. Each patient gave 8.5 to 9.5 milliliters of peripheral blood, collected in an EDTA anticoagulant tube. Ficoll Paque Plus density gradient separation was used to isolate PBMCs, and no additional T cell sorting was done. RNA quality was checked with an Agilent 2100 Bioanalyzer and agarose gel, and concentration with a NanoDrop 2000. The germline V end is reduced by 2 bases and the J end by 10 bases; junction bases left unmatched: 7. The CDR3 goes from the cysteine to the phenylalanine over 14 residues. Only the CDR3 region is kept as DNA, spanning 42 bases read in frame from base 1.

The paper's findings and limits, for the study overall: The authors noted that the small sample size was a limitation that may lower accuracy. Because the primary lesion, thyroid tissue, could not be accessed, the study looked at peripheral blood alone. More public clonotypes were shared among persistent patients (under 3,000) than among newly diagnosed patients (966). Sequencing and analysis were limited to the TCR beta chain. Persistent Graves' disease patients showed lower TCR Shannon entropy and fewer highly expanded clones than newly diagnosed patients, suggesting clonal expansion. Preferential use of TRBV28, TRBJ1-2 and TRBJ2-5 was observed in persistent disease, whereas TRBV20-1 and TRBJ2-1 were favored in newly diagnosed disease.

The library was prepared using multiplex PCR. Sequenced using an Illumina HiSeq 4000. CDR3 regions were amplified by Arm-PCR with iRepertoire HTBI primers to construct TCR beta libraries. Before sequencing, the PCR products went through gel purification. Regarding the original processing steps: Gene usage analysis of CDR3 amino acid clonotypes relied on the approximately 60 TRBV and 12 to 15 TRBJ segments identified across samples. COPE and FqMerger were used to merge filtered high-quality paired reads into contigs. BLAST was used to align contigs to IMGT TRBV, TRBD and TRBJ reference genes, with CDR3 defined following IMGT. Clonotypes above 0.1% frequency were classified as highly expanded clones. Shannon entropy served as the measure of repertoire diversity, while the Gini coefficient captured V-J evenness. A clonotype found in more than one individual was treated as public. Starting from the raw public reads, TCRdb applied fastp trimming at Q25, assembled clones with MiXCR and retained in-frame beta chains. Rows with one shared CDR3 protein collapse into an entry with the most common genes and DNA. These V and J calls rely on TCRdb rather than the paper's analysis. Within this sample are about 450,000 distinct CDR3 sequences, with roughly 15% of them counted one time only. Of the sample, around 10% is held by the ten largest clones.

This sample also appeared in a second study, on T cells in Graves' hyperthyroidism and ophthalmopathy. As that second study puts it: A patient counted as having stable Graves' hyperthyroidism if no progression to ophthalmopathy occurred over 18 months of follow-up. Hyperthyroidism patients were newly diagnosed, had a disease duration of under 2 months, and were aged 18 to 65 years. Exclusion was applied to patients with uncontrolled infections, other autoimmune diseases, pregnancy or lactation. Diagnoses were established on the basis of clinical symptoms, serum thyroxine and TRAb, thyroid ultrasound, and orbital computed tomography. The first round of RT-PCR for the TCR CDR3 was performed with the HTBI primer set and the Qiagen OneStep RT-PCR kit. Most expanded thyroid clonotypes (frequency above 0.001) were also detected in blood, suggesting blood repertoires may reflect thyroid immune responses. A 13 V-J signature model separated ophthalmopathy from stable hyperthyroidism, with about 90% sensitivity and roughly 81% specificity in cross-validation and 80%/75% in testing. During validation, the model predicted progression to ophthalmopathy a median of approximately 7 months ahead of onset, with more than 55% sensitivity and 72% to 80% specificity. TCR V-J signatures able to tell the groups apart were searched for in a discovery cohort of around 95 patients, of whom over 40 had Graves' ophthalmopathy and around 56 had stable Graves' hyperthyroidism. Prospective prediction of ophthalmopathy was tested in an independent validation cohort of approximately 19 hyperthyroidism patients and 17 patients who later progressed to ophthalmopathy. The approximately 98 discovery patients were randomly divided into training and test sets at a 7:3 ratio. In several Graves' hyperthyroidism patients, the study also compared T-cell repertoires from thyroid tissue with T-cell repertoires from blood. Following sampling, methimazole starting at 30 mg daily was given to hyperthyroidism patients, and high-dose intravenous methylprednisolone was given to ophthalmopathy patients. A second multiplex PCR round built the libraries, followed by size selection and purification. Paired-end sequencing of the libraries was performed with 100 bp reads on an Illumina HiSeq2000. Raw data were processed with SOAPnuke, discarding reads with adapters, uncalled bases, mean Phred below 15, or no exact constant-primer or identifier match. High-quality paired reads were merged with COPE v1.2.5, and unique nucleotide sequences were defined as clonotypes. MiTCR v1.1 was used to align clonotypes to the IMGT TRBV, TRBD and TRBJ reference segments. Analysis was restricted to V-J combinations with a frequency above 0.0001, which covered roughly 99% of repertoires. The TCS score was defined as F50 (clonal expansion) divided by E x V (chaos), with BLOSUM62-based TCRdist calculated between CDR3 peptides within each V-J. Welch's t-statistics and random forest reduced several hundred V-J features to fewer than 15, which were used in a naive Bayes classifier (R e1071). Sample size was not statistically predetermined, and investigators were not blinded to group allocation. According to the paper, TCR Vbeta CDR3 sequencing was carried out on some 130 peripheral blood samples, which came from more than 40 ophthalmopathy, approximately 78 hyperthyroidism and about 17 progressor patients.

Here the chain combines TRBV12-3 or TRBV12-4 and TRBJ2-1, and TRBD2 matches 8 of the central bases. Material: peripheral blood mononuclear cells (PBMCs), obtained at new diagnosis, from a patient treated with antithyroid drugs. This sequence originates from a woman aged 25 to 45 with Graves disease. Donor details come from another sample of the same person, matched by shared clones. The sequenced DNA: TGTGCCAGCAGTTTACCGCTAGCGGGTGGCGAGCAGTTCTTC. This sequence encodes CASSLPLAGGEQFF.